The subject of this entry is one T cell receptor (beta chain). Its antigen is unknown. Using immunoSEQ multiplex PCR, the repertoire was profiled, and TCRdb retains in-frame clones only, with some absent. The sample comprises about 120,000 clones, approximately 95% of which are singletons, and 3.3% rests with the top ten. This sample stems from a study of graft-versus-host responses after intestinal transplantation. Background on the study: Recipients were all induced with anti-thymocyte globulin, then given tacrolimus and steroids for around three years. Study-level points and caveats: GvH clonotypes were identified within recipient marrow, with a subset emerging first in ileum or blood. Declining HvG levels early post-transplant were linked to peak circulating GvH clone levels.

The CDR3 is 16 amino acids. V lost 6 bases and J lost 2; bases outside the gene matches: 10. Germline CDR1 and CDR2: MDHEN and SYDVKM. The chain carries TRBV28 and TRBJ2-1, with 7 nucleotides matching TRBD2. The sequences come from unstimulated CD8+ T cells sorted from spleen or lymph node cells, collected before intestinal transplant. The clonotype originates from a human donor who received an intestinal transplant. CDR3 coding DNA: TGTGCCAGCAGACCCAAGACTAGCTCTCCCTACAATGAGCAGTTCTTC. The encoded protein is CASRPKTSSPYNEQFF.